Below, 31 T cell receptor beta chains from the same sample are listed, as sequenced in a study of blood T cell repertoires in COVID-19. Profiling relied on immunoSEQ multiplex PCR, and the TCRdb table lists in-frame clones only, not all of them. The sample lists about 250,000 clones; roughly 80% were seen once. Sequenced input: peripheral blood. All receptors derive from a man older than 75 with acute or convalescent COVID-19.

This clone was recorded only once. The chain recombines TRBV11-2 with TRBJ1-3, with 10 bases lining up with TRBD1. The V gene's germline CDR1 is SGHAT and CDR2 FQNNGV. Trimming took 4 bases from V and 2 from J; bases not matched to a gene: 11. The CDR3 has 18 residues. CDR3 residues: CASSSLFGDRGPGNTIYF. CDR3 in DNA: TGTGCCAGCAGCTCCCTTTTTGGGGACAGGGGACCTGGAAACACCATATATTTT.

This clone was detected a few times. CDR3 in DNA: TGTGCCAGCAGCATACCAGGGACAGGGAGTGTACATGGCTACACCTTC. Translation: CASSIPGTGSVHGYTF. The chain combines TRBV5-6 with TRBJ1-2, with 9 bases lining up with TRBD1. This CDR3 spans 16 amino acids. Germline-derived CDR1 and CDR2 are SGHDT and YYEEEE. The ends lost 4 bases at V and 6 bases at J; junction bases unmatched: 13.

The rearrangement joins TRBV6-6 to TRBJ2-3; 9 bases line up with TRBD2. The CDR3 consists of 21 residues. The germline V gene encodes CDR1 MNHNY and CDR2 SVGAGI (reference sequence). V trimming: 6 bases; J trimming: 5 bases; junction bases outside the gene matches: 27. This CDR3 reads CASSSDRIAGEVWRSEDTQYF. The CDR3 bases are TGTGCCAGCAGCTCCGATAGAATAGCGGGAGAAGTATGGCGTTCCGAAGATACGCAGTATTTT.

This clone appeared a few times. Other DNA sequences in the same sample also yield this CDR3. The rearrangement uses TRBV12-3 or TRBV12-4 and TRBJ1-5; D perhaps matches TRBD1 (5 bases). V lost 2 bases to trimming and J lost 4 bases, with 6 bases between them. CDR3 length: 13 residues. CDR3 nucleotides: TGTGCCAGCAGTTTACAGGGAAATCAGCCCCAGCATTTT. Translation gives CASSLQGNQPQHF.

The genes are TRBV5-6 and TRBJ1-5, with 11 bases that match TRBD1. CDR3 length: 14 residues. V gave up 3 bases and J gave up 6 bases; unmatched junction bases: 2. Germline CDR1 and CDR2: SGHDT and YYEEEE. CDR3 nucleotide sequence: TGTGCCAGCAGCTGGGGGACAGGGGGTCAGCCCCAGCATTTT. Its translation: CASSWGTGGQPQHF.

This chain joins TRBV9 and TRBJ1-5; D perhaps matches TRBD1 (5 bases). CDR3 length: 15 amino acids. Trimming removed 3 bases from V and 3 bases from J, with 13 bases in between. Germline V gives CDR1 SGDLS, CDR2 YYNGEE. In nucleotides, the CDR3 is TGTGCCAGCAGCGCCGGAGGGGTGAACAATCAGCCCCAGCATTTT. Its translation: CASSAGGVNNQPQHF.

This clone has at least ten counts. The CDR3 DNA follows: TGTGCCACCAGTGACGTAGCGGGAGGCCATTTCTCCTACAATGAGCAGTTCTTC. Protein sequence: CATSDVAGGHFSYNEQFF. J is TRBJ2-1 and V is TRBV24-1; 10 nucleotides line up with TRBD2. The V and J ends lost 4 bases and 0 bases, in that order; junction bases with no gene match: 8. In germline, CDR1 is KGHDR, CDR2 SFDVKD. This CDR3 comprises 18 residues.

This chain joins TRBV5-6 and TRBJ2-1; 8 bases fit TRBD2. V lost 0 bases, J lost 6 bases, and 11 bases stayed unmatched. This CDR3 is 17 amino acids long. Germline-derived CDR1 and CDR2 are SGHDT and YYEEEE. The CDR3 nucleotides read TGTGCCAGCAGCTTGGTTCTACTAACGGGAGGGCCCAATGAGCAGTTCTTC. Translating it yields CASSLVLLTGGPNEQFF.

This chain links TRBV3-1 (or the pseudogene TRBV3-2) with TRBJ1-4; TRBD1 agrees at 9 bases. Germline loops: CDR1 LGHDT, CDR2 YNNKEL (reference sequence). The CDR3 is 15 residues long. Losses at the gene ends were 4 bases for V and 8 bases for J; bases not matched to a gene: 8. CDR3 DNA sequence: TGTGCCAGCAGCCTTTCCGGGACAGGGCCCGAAAAACTGTTTTTT. Translating it yields CASSLSGTGPEKLFF.

The V call is TRBV3-1 (or the pseudogene TRBV3-2), the J call TRBJ1-1, with unresolved D. The germline CDR1 and CDR2 sequences are LGHDT and YNNKEL (reference sequence). The CDR3 spans 12 residues. V gave up 5 bases and J gave up 1 base, with 5 bases separating them. Written as DNA, the CDR3 is TGTGCCAGCAGCAGACAGAACACTGAAGCTTTCTTT. This codes for CASSRQNTEAFF.

The chain carries TRBV18 and TRBJ2-5, with 7 bases aligning to TRBD1. The germline gives CDR1 KGHSH, CDR2 LQKENI. V trimming: 6 bases; J trimming: 2 bases; junction bases outside the gene matches: 6. This CDR3 is 14 amino acids long. The CDR3 spells CASSPGTAQETQYF. The CDR3 nucleotides are TGTGCCAGCTCTCCGGGGACAGCACAAGAGACCCAGTACTTC.

This CDR3 is CASSSPRDRVTYEQYF. The CDR3 DNA is TGCGCCAGCAGCTCTCCCCGGGACAGGGTAACCTACGAGCAGTACTTC. V and J are TRBV5-1 and TRBJ2-7; the match to TRBD1 covers 9 bases. This CDR3 spans 16 amino acids. V was pared by 3 bases and J by 2 bases, with 9 bases of the junction left unmatched. Germline V lookup: CDR1 SGHRS, CDR2 YFSETQ.

The CDR3 is CASSLPGQGADLNEQYF. The CDR3 DNA reads as TGTGCCAGCAGCTTACCGGGACAGGGGGCGGATCTAAACGAGCAGTACTTC. V gene TRBV5-6 combines with J gene TRBJ2-7; 12 bases agree with TRBD1. Germline V gives CDR1 SGHDT, CDR2 YYEEEE. The CDR3 extends over 17 amino acids. The ends lost 2 bases at V and 5 bases at J; junction bases unmatched: 11.

The genes are TRBV21-1 and TRBJ2-5; the table assigns TRBD2, which was not confirmed against the DNA. TRBV21-1 is a recognized pseudogene. This CDR3 has 19 residues. In DNA, the CDR3 is TGTGCCAGCAGCAAGGTCGGGATTGACGGGAGGCAGCCTGAAGAGACCCAGTACTTC. It specifies CASSKVGIDGRQPEETQYF.

Only a few counts were recorded for this clone. In nucleotides, the CDR3 is TGTGCCAGCAGTTACTCGAGTCGAGGGCTAGGGGAAAAACTGTTTTTT. Its translation: CASSYSSRGLGEKLFF. The chain is built from TRBV6-5 and TRBJ1-4; D gene uncertain. The ends were cut back, 0 bases at V and 8 bases at J, with 16 bases in the middle. Per germline, CDR1 MNHEY and CDR2 SVGAGI. This CDR3 has 16 residues.

The rearrangement uses TRBV5-6 and TRBJ2-5; 9 bases are shared with TRBD1. The CDR3 totals 16 residues. Germline values: CDR1 SGHDT, CDR2 YYEEEE. V lost 4 bases and J lost 5; bases outside the gene matches: 12. CDR3 region: CASSLAGTGSVETQYF. CDR3 sequence (DNA): TGTGCCAGCAGCCTTGCCGGGACAGGGAGCGTGGAGACCCAGTACTTC.

V usage is TRBV7-9 and J usage is TRBJ1-4; the match to TRBD1 covers 7 bases. The germline gives CDR1 SEHNR, CDR2 FQNEAQ (reference sequence). V gave up 5 bases and J gave up 3 bases; unmatched junction bases: 6. The CDR3 length is 15 residues. CDR3 in amino acids: CASSPRTGPNEKLFF. In nucleotides, the CDR3 is TGTGCCAGCAGCCCCCGGACAGGCCCTAATGAAAAACTGTTTTTT.

The chain employs TRBV19 and TRBJ1-4; 9 bases map to TRBD1. There are 17 residues in the CDR3. V was pared by 6 bases and J by 7 bases, with 15 bases of the junction left unmatched. Germline assignment: CDR1 LNHDA and CDR2 SQIVND (reference sequence). As DNA, the CDR3 is TGTGCCAGTAGCTACTCTCGTAACAGGGGGCCGGGTGAAAAACTGTTTTTT. Amino acids: CASSYSRNRGPGEKLFF.

The chain recombines TRBV10-2 with TRBJ2-2, with 7 bases matching TRBD2. The V and J ends lost 8 bases and 1 base, in that order; junction bases with no gene match: 13. The CDR3 is made up of 17 amino acids. Germline CDR1 reads WSHSY; CDR2 reads SAAADI. This CDR3 is CASLGPAGSLNTGELFF. In nucleotides, the CDR3 is TGCGCCAGCCTAGGACCAGCGGGGAGTTTGAACACCGGGGAGCTGTTTTTT.

The chain uses TRBV6-5 and TRBJ1-1, with D possibly TRBD1 on 6 matching bases. Per germline, CDR1 MNHEY and CDR2 SVGAGI. V lost 2 bases and J lost 12, with 16 bases in between. The CDR3 totals 13 residues. The CDR3 loop reads CASSYDTLGATFF. In nucleotides, the CDR3 is TGTGCCAGCAGTTACGACACATTGGGGGCAACTTTCTTT.

V and J are TRBV7-9 and TRBJ2-7; 7 bases agree with TRBD1. The CDR3 runs 13 residues. After removal of 5 bases from V and 0 bases from J, the junction contained 1 base not matched to a gene. The germline V gene encodes CDR1 SEHNR and CDR2 FQNEAQ (reference sequence). CDR3 nucleotide sequence: TGTGCCAGCAGCCGGGACAGCTCCTACGAGCAGTACTTC. It specifies CASSRDSSYEQYF.

The chain has TRBV19 and TRBJ2-6; possible D gene TRBD1, 6 bases. The CDR3 has 17 amino acids. Trimming cost V 6 bases and J 2 bases, with 17 bases left between them. Germline V gene sequence: CDR1 LNHDA, CDR2 SQIVND (reference sequence). As DNA, the CDR3 is TGTGCCAGTAGCCGTAGACAGGAGCCAACTGGGGCCAACGTCCTGACTTTC. Residues: CASSRRQEPTGANVLTF. The full variable domain, with the rest looked up from reference TRBV19 and TRBJ2-6, is DGGITQSPKYLFRKEGQNVTLSCEQNLNHDAMYWYRQDPGQGLRLIYYSQIVNDFQKGDIAEGYSVSREKKESFPLTVTSAQKNPTAFYLCASSRRQEPTGANVLTFGAGSRLTVL.

This clone showed up just a few times. The identical CDR3 is also encoded by other nucleotide sequences in the sample. The J gene is TRBJ1-1, the V gene TRBV9, with 7 positions matching TRBD1. Trimming cost V 4 bases and J 1 base; bases outside gene matches: 4. Germline CDR1 is SGDLS and CDR2 is YYNGEE. The CDR3 has 14 amino acids. This CDR3 is CASSSRTGNTEAFF. The CDR3 coding sequence is TGTGCCAGCAGCTCTAGGACAGGGAACACTGAAGCTTTCTTT. The full variable domain, completed using reference TRBV9 and TRBJ1-1, is DSGVTQTPKHLITATGQRVTLRCSPRSGDLSVYWYQQSLDQGLQFLIQYYNGEERAKGNILERFSAQQFPDLHSELNLSSLELGDSALYFCASSSRTGNTEAFFGQGTRLTVV.

V and J are TRBV28 and TRBJ2-5; no definite D call. This CDR3 has 11 amino acids. V was pared by 10 bases and J by 5 bases, with 11 bases between. The germline gives CDR1 MDHEN, CDR2 SYDVKM. The CDR3 DNA follows: TGTGCCACCCAAAAGGAGGAGACCCAGTACTTC. Translation: CATQKEETQYF. The whole variable domain, filled in from reference TRBV28 and TRBJ2-5, reads DVKVTQSSRYLVKRTGEKVFLECVQDMDHENMFWYRQDPGLGLRLIYFSYDVKMKEKGDIPEGYSVSREKKERFSLILESASTNQTSMYLCATQKEETQYFGPGTRLLVL.

The chain combines TRBV4-1 with TRBJ1-4; D not certain. The CDR3 totals 17 residues. Germline values: CDR1 MGHRA, CDR2 YSYEKL. V lost 4 bases to trimming and J lost 8 bases, with 23 bases between them. CDR3 nucleotide sequence: TGCGCCAGCAGCCTAGCCTACATCGGTGAGCTTGGGGAAAAACTGTTTTTT. Translation: CASSLAYIGELGEKLFF.

V gene TRBV6-6 combines with J gene TRBJ1-5; perhaps TRBD1 as D (6 bases). CDR1 MNHNY and CDR2 SVGAGI come from the germline V gene (reference sequence). This CDR3 region has 15 residues. V gave up 8 bases and J gave up 5 bases, with 19 bases separating them. The CDR3 DNA follows: TGTGCCAGCCTCCAACAGGGAGTGGTTCATCAGCCCCAGCATTTT. The encoded protein is CASLQQGVVHQPQHF.

V is TRBV12-3 or TRBV12-4 and J is TRBJ1-2; 10 bases map to TRBD1. The CDR3 has 13 amino acids. V lost 6 bases, J lost 4 bases, and 2 bases stayed unmatched. The CDR3 nucleotides are TGTGCCAGCAGGGGGACAGGGGTCTATGGCTACACCTTC. Its translation is CASRGTGVYGYTF.

In its sample, this clone was seen a few times. V gene TRBV5-7 combines with J gene TRBJ2-3; D may be TRBD2 (8 bases). TRBV5-7 is designated an ORF whose function remains uncertain. The CDR3 has 16 amino acids. Trimming took off 7 bases at V and 4 bases at J, with 22 bases between the two ends. DNA of the CDR3: TGTGCCAGCTGGGGGCGGGGGGCCGGGACAGCAGATACGCAGTATTTT. It specifies CASWGRGAGTADTQYF.

The J gene is TRBJ1-4, the V gene TRBV27, with 8 bases fitting TRBD1. V lost 6 bases, J lost 5 bases, and 5 bases stayed unmatched. Germline V lookup: CDR1 MNHEY, CDR2 SMNVEV (reference sequence). The CDR3 is 14 residues long. For the CDR3, the DNA is TGTGCCAGCAGACCGGACAGGGAGAATGAAAAACTGTTTTTT. Translated, it gives CASRPDRENEKLFF. Based on the CDR3 plus reference TRBV27 and TRBJ1-4, the full variable domain is EAQVTQNPRYLITVTGKKLTVTCSQNMNHEYMSWYRQDPGLGLRQIYYSMNVEVTDKGDVPEGYKVSRKEKRNFPLILESPSPNQTSLYFCASRPDRENEKLFFGSGTQLSVL.

The chain uses TRBV27 and TRBJ1-5; D not resolved. The germline V and J ends were trimmed by 6 bases and 7 bases, with 10 bases remaining between them. Germline loops: CDR1 MNHEY, CDR2 SMNVEV (reference sequence). The CDR3 length is 12 residues. The CDR3 loop is CASRVAGQPQHF. The CDR3 coding sequence is TGTGCCAGCAGGGTCGCCGGGCAGCCCCAGCATTTT.

This rearrangement joins TRBV7-2 to TRBJ2-7, with D possibly TRBD1 on 5 matching bases. CDR1 and CDR2 (germline): SGHTA, FQGNSA. CDR3 length equals 12 residues. V was shortened by 1 base and J by 6 bases, with 7 bases between the two germline ends. CDR3 DNA sequence: TGTGCCAGCAGCTTAGTCCAGGGCGAGCAGTACTTC. Protein sequence: CASSLVQGEQYF. The variable domain in full, with the rest retrieved from reference TRBV7-2 and TRBJ2-7, is GAGVSQSPSNKVTEKGKDVELRCDPISGHTALYWYRQSLGQGLEFLIYFQGNSAPDKSGLPSDRFSAERTGGSVSTLTIQRTQQEDSAVYLCASSLVQGEQYFGPGTRLTVT.